This T cell receptor beta chain was profiled in a study of cytomegalovirus exposure and HLA in healthy donors. Study results and caveats: In vitro confirmation showed three CMV-associated chains to be CMV antigen specific.

Profiling relied on immunoSEQ multiplex PCR, and the TCRdb table lists in-frame clones only, not all of them. This table has 250,000 to 400,000 clones, 88% appearing once. To note about this clone: Its antigen is still unknown.

The CDR3 has 13 residues. The V gene's germline CDR1 is SEHNR and CDR2 FQNEAQ (reference sequence). Trimming pared 3 bases from V and 8 bases from J, leaving 11 bases between. The TCR was taken from a man aged 25-45 years in good health and CMV-seronegative. The sequencing sample was made of PBMCs. The J gene is TRBJ2-1, the V gene TRBV7-9; weak D call: TRBD2 (6 bases). The CDR3 is CASSLGTLDEQFF. CDR3 DNA sequence: TGTGCCAGCAGCTTGGGGACTCTGGATGAGCAGTTCTTC. The whole variable domain, remainder taken from reference TRBV7-9 and TRBJ2-1, is DTGVSQNPRHKITKRGQNVTFRCDPISEHNRLYWYRQTLGQGPEFLTYFQNEAQLEKSRLLSDRFSAERPKGSFSTLEIQRTEQGDSAMYLCASSLGTLDEQFFGPGTRLTVL.